Listed below are T cell receptor beta chains from one sample, sequenced in a study of T cells after posttransplantation cyclophosphamide. Clones were read by immunoSEQ multiplex PCR, and TCRdb kept only the in-frame ones, dropping some. This sample carries about 22,000 clones and no singletons, and around 4.4% goes to the top ten. The sample was PBMCs. Receptors originate from a woman in her 50s in good health, CMV-negative, and a related stem cell transplant donor. Both conserved end residues are part of each CDR3. Fields, in order: D gene, J gene, clone size, V gene, CDR3 protein, CDR3 DNA. The D gene is left open where the match is weak. Size is omitted from some rows. Given values are once, few, many or a class for expanded clones.

.	TRBJ1-1	many	TRBV6-5	CASRDSGMNTEAFF	TGTGCCAGCAGAGACAGTGGAATGAACACTGAAGCTTTCTTT
TRBD1	TRBJ1-1	many	TRBV4-1	CASSQPTGGNTEAFF	TGCGCCAGCAGCCAACCGACAGGGGGGAACACTGAAGCTTTCTTT
.	TRBJ1-3	many	TRBV19	CAGTIGNTIYF	TGTGCCGGCACTATCGGAAACACCATATATTTT
.	TRBJ2-3	many	TRBV5-1	CASSGSGSGGTDTQYF	TGCGCCAGCAGTGGGTCGGGGTCAGGTGGCACAGATACGCAGTATTTT
.	TRBJ2-1	many	TRBV11-2	CASSTGRQGEQFF	TGTGCCAGCAGCACGGGCCGGCAGGGTGAGCAGTTCTTC
.	TRBJ1-1	many	TRBV27	CASSPDRPNTEAFF	TGTGCCAGCAGCCCCGACAGGCCGAACACTGAAGCTTTCTTT
TRBD2	TRBJ2-2	many	TRBV4-3	CASSQVLAGDGELFF	TGCGCCAGCAGCCAAGTGCTAGCGGGGGACGGGGAGCTGTTTTTT
.	TRBJ2-5	many	TRBV13	CASSFFAGLETQYF	TGTGCCAGCAGCTTTTTCGCGGGGCTAGAGACCCAGTACTTC
TRBD2	TRBJ2-7	many	TRBV27	CASSLDLAGGPGEQYF	TGTGCCAGCAGTTTAGACCTAGCGGGAGGCCCTGGCGAGCAGTACTTC
.	TRBJ2-5	many	TRBV30	CAWSAHGTGRGETQYF	TGTGCCTGGAGCGCCCACGGGACGGGTCGGGGGGAGACCCAGTACTTC
TRBD1	TRBJ2-7	.	TRBV27	CASSPPGQTYEQYF	TGTGCCAGCAGCCCTCCGGGACAGACTTACGAGCAGTACTTC
TRBD1	TRBJ1-3	many	TRBV4-2	CASSQDPTGTGRNTIYF	TGTGCCAGCAGCCAAGATCCCACCGGGACAGGGCGAAACACCATATATTTT
TRBD1	TRBJ2-1	many	TRBV9	CASSGDRGHNEQFF	TGTGCCAGCAGCGGCGACAGGGGACACAATGAGCAGTTCTTC
.	TRBJ2-4	.	TRBV30	CAWSAIQGKSNIQYF	TGTGCCTGGAGTGCGATACAGGGCAAGTCAAACATTCAGTACTTC
TRBD2	TRBJ2-5	many	TRBV19	CASSGLAVQETQYF	TGTGCCAGTAGCGGACTAGCGGTCCAAGAGACCCAGTACTTC
TRBD1	TRBJ2-6	many	TRBV11-2	CASRHRDSGSGANVLTF	TGTGCCAGCAGGCACCGGGACAGCGGCTCTGGGGCCAACGTCCTGACTTTC
TRBD2	TRBJ2-7	many	TRBV6-1	CASRPGLAPYEQYF	TGTGCCAGCAGGCCCGGACTAGCCCCCTACGAGCAGTACTTC
TRBD1	TRBJ1-5	many	TRBV9	CASSVEPGGKPQHF	TGTGCCAGCAGCGTAGAACCAGGGGGCAAGCCCCAGCATTTT
.	TRBJ2-6	many	TRBV10-2	CASSESRLSGANVLTF	TGCGCCAGCAGTGAGTCGCGGTTGTCTGGGGCCAACGTCCTGACTTTC
TRBD1	TRBJ1-6	many	TRBV4-2	CASSQAGGRGSSYNSPLHF	TGTGCCAGCAGCCAAGCGGGCGGCAGGGGGAGCTCCTATAATTCACCCCTCCACTTT
.	TRBJ2-3	medium-sized	TRBV5-8	CASSSYPGSNTDTQYF	TGTGCCAGCAGCAGCTACCCGGGATCGAACACAGATACGCAGTATTTT
.	TRBJ1-5	many	TRBV7-9	CASSLDRNQPQHF	TGTGCCAGCAGCTTAGACAGAAATCAGCCCCAGCATTTT
TRBD2	TRBJ2-3	many	TRBV28	CASSLRTSGIGTDTQYF	TGTGCCAGCAGTTTAAGGACTAGCGGGATAGGCACAGATACGCAGTATTTT
.	TRBJ2-1	many	TRBV2	CASSSSFIVGNEQFF	TGTGCCAGCAGTTCTAGCTTTATCGTGGGGAATGAGCAGTTCTTC
.	TRBJ1-5	many	TRBV28	CASSLLQYPVNQPQHF	TGTGCCAGCAGTTTATTACAATACCCAGTCAATCAGCCCCAGCATTTT
TRBD2	TRBJ2-7	many	TRBV25-1	CASSCTRESSYEQYF	TGTGCCAGCAGTTGTACGCGGGAGAGCTCCTACGAGCAGTACTTC
.	TRBJ2-7	many	TRBV11-2	CASSPWDIYEQYF	TGTGCCAGCAGCCCATGGGACATCTACGAGCAGTACTTC
.	TRBJ2-1	many	TRBV13	CASSAHSIFNEQFF	TGTGCCAGCAGCGCCCACAGTATATTCAATGAGCAGTTCTTC
.	TRBJ2-1	many	TRBV28	CASSFLEDNNEQFF	TGTGCCAGCAGTTTTTTAGAGGACAACAATGAGCAGTTCTTC
.	TRBJ1-2	many	TRBV23-1	CASSLARSRREGNYGYTF	TGCGCCAGCAGTCTCGCCAGAAGCCGAAGGGAGGGAAACTATGGCTACACCTTC
.	TRBJ2-5	many	TRBV7-6	CASSPGNQETQYF	TGTGCCAGCAGCCCAGGTAACCAAGAGACCCAGTACTTC
TRBD2	TRBJ2-1	.	TRBV4-1	CASSQVRGGHGNEQFF	TGCGCCAGCAGCCAAGTCCGGGGGGGGCACGGCAATGAGCAGTTCTTC
.	TRBJ2-5	many	TRBV9	CASSDLSRAETQYF	TGTGCCAGCAGCGATCTTAGCAGAGCAGAGACCCAGTACTTC
.	TRBJ2-4	many	TRBV28	CASSPQEAKNIQYF	TGTGCCAGCAGTCCCCAGGAAGCCAAAAACATTCAGTACTTC
TRBD2	TRBJ2-3	many	TRBV5-1	CASSLVAGGPGTQYF	TGCGCCAGCAGCTTGGTGGCGGGAGGGCCTGGTACGCAGTATTTT
TRBD2	TRBJ2-3	many	TRBV19	CASSMGLAGVDTQYF	TGTGCCAGTAGTATGGGACTAGCGGGAGTAGATACGCAGTATTTT
.	TRBJ2-7	many	TRBV5-1	CASSQTVTYEQYF	TGCGCCAGCAGCCAGACAGTTACCTACGAGCAGTACTTC
.	TRBJ1-2	many	TRBV5-4	CASRSETGSHYGYTF	TGTGCCAGCAGATCAGAGACAGGTTCTCACTATGGCTACACCTTC
.	TRBJ1-5	many	TRBV18	CASSPLHQAYSNQPQHF	TGTGCCAGCTCACCACTGCATCAGGCGTATAGCAATCAGCCCCAGCATTTT
.	TRBJ2-1	many	TRBV27	CASSSYRVSEQFF	TGTGCCAGCAGTTCTTACAGGGTTTCTGAGCAGTTCTTC
TRBD1	TRBJ1-5	many	TRBV14	CASRNLQGTVGDQPQHF	TGTGCCAGCAGAAACCTACAGGGGACGGTAGGGGATCAGCCCCAGCATTTT
.	TRBJ2-7	many	TRBV6-1	CASSVRQTSPSYEQYF	TGTGCCAGCAGTGTTCGACAGACCTCCCCCTCCTACGAGCAGTACTTC
.	TRBJ1-2	.	TRBV6-1	CASSPGATRTGYTF	TGTGCCAGCAGCCCGGGAGCTACACGGACTGGCTACACCTTC
.	TRBJ1-5	many	TRBV16	CASSQSDRGNQPQHF	TGTGCCAGCAGCCAATCGGACAGAGGCAATCAGCCCCAGCATTTT
TRBD1	TRBJ2-7	many	TRBV4-1	CASSQTGQGTYEQYF	TGCGCCAGCAGCCAGACGGGACAGGGTACCTACGAGCAGTACTTC
.	TRBJ2-1	many	TRBV29-1	CSVEAPVLGNEQFF	TGCAGCGTTGAAGCGCCAGTTCTAGGCAATGAGCAGTTCTTC
.	TRBJ2-1	many	TRBV18	CASSPPGASEYNEQFF	TGTGCCAGCTCACCACCGGGTGCTAGCGAGTACAATGAGCAGTTCTTC
TRBD2	TRBJ2-4	many	TRBV7-8	CASSLGGREVGGGLGKNIQYF	TGTGCCAGCAGCTTAGGAGGGCGGGAGGTCGGAGGGGGTCTTGGCAAAAACATTCAGTACTTC
.	TRBJ2-7	many	TRBV4-2	CASSQISDSKSYEQYF	TGTGCCAGCAGCCAAATAAGTGACTCTAAATCCTACGAGCAGTACTTC
.	TRBJ2-1	many	TRBV10-3	CALGTGRGNEQFF	TGTGCCTTAGGAACAGGGCGGGGGAATGAGCAGTTCTTC
.	TRBJ2-7	many	TRBV7-9	CASSLEVREQYF	TGTGCCAGCAGCTTAGAGGTGCGGGAGCAGTACTTC